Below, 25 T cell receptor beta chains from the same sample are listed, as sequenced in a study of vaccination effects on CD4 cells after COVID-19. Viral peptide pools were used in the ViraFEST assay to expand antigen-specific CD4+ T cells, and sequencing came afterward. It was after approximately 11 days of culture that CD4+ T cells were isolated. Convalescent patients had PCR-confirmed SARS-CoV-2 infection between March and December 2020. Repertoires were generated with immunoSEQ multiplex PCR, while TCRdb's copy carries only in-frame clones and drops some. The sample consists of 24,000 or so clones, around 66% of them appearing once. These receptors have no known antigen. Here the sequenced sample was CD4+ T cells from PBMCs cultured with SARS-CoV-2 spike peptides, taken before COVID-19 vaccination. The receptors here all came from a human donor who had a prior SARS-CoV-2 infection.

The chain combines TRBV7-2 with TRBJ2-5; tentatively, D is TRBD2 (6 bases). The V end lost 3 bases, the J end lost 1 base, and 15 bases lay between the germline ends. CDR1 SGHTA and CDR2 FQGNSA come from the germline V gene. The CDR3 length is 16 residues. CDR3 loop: CASSFDSSGRQETQYF. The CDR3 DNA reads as TGTGCCAGCAGCTTTGACTCGAGCGGGCGCCAAGAGACCCAGTACTTC.

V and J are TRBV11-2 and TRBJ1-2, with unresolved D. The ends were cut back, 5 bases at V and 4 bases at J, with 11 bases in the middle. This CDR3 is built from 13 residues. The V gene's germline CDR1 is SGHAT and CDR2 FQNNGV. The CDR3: CASSPLSPYGYTF. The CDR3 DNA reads TGTGCCAGCAGCCCCCTCAGTCCCTATGGCTACACCTTC.

The CDR3 loop is CASSLRYYGYTF. In DNA form, the CDR3 reads TGTGCCAGCAGCTTGAGGTACTATGGCTACACCTTC. V usage is TRBV5-6 and J usage is TRBJ1-2; D gene unclear. The CDR3 contains 12 residues. V dropped 1 base and J dropped 3 bases, with 4 bases sitting between them. CDR1 and CDR2 (germline): SGHDT, YYEEEE.

The CDR3 DNA reads as TGTGCCAGCACCGTACAGGGGAGGGTCACTGAAGCTTTCTTT. Protein: CASTVQGRVTEAFF. The gene calls are TRBV2 and TRBJ1-1, with 7 bases fitting TRBD1. Trimming at V came to 7 bases and at J to 4 bases, leaving 9 bases not matched to a gene. Per the germline V gene, CDR1 is SNHLY and CDR2 is FYNNEI. The CDR3 runs to 14 residues.

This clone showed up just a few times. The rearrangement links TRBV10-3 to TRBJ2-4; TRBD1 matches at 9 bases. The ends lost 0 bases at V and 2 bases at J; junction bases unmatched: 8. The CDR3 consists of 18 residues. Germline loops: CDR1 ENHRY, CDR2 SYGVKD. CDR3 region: CAISESGWTGEPKNIQYF. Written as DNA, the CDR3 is TGTGCCATCAGTGAGTCTGGCTGGACAGGGGAGCCCAAAAACATTCAGTACTTC.

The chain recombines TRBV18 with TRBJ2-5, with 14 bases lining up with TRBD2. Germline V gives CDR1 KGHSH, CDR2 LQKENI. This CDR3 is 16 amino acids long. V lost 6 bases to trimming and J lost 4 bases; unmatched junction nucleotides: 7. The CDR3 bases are TGTGCCAGCTCCTCTGGGACTAGCGGGAGTGGAGAGACCCAGTACTTC. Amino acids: CASSSGTSGSGETQYF.

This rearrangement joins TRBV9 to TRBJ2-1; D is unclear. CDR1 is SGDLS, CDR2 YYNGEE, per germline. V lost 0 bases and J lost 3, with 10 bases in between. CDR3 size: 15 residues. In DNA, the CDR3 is TGTGCCAGCAGCGTAGGCTCGGTCCACTACAATGAGCAGTTCTTC. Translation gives CASSVGSVHYNEQFF.

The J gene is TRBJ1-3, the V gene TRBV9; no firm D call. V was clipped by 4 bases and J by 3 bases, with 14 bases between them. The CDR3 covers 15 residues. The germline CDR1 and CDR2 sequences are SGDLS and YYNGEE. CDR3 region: CASSPSSTHGNTIYF. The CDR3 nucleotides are TGTGCCAGCAGCCCCTCCTCCACCCATGGAAACACCATATATTTT.

CDR3 residues: CASSDSSLGSGRPIYEQYF. CDR3 DNA: TGTGCCAGCAGTGACTCCTCTCTCGGTTCCGGACGTCCTATCTACGAGCAGTACTTC. This chain joins TRBV6-4 and TRBJ2-7; the D is unclear. The CDR3 covers 19 residues. V was trimmed by 0 bases and J by 3 bases, leaving 24 bases between them. CDR1 MRHNA and CDR2 SNTAGT come from the germline V gene.

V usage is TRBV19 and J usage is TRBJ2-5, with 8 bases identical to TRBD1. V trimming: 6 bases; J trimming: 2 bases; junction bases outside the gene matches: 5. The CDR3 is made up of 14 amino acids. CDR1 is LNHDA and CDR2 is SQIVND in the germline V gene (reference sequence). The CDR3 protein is CASRRTGWQETQYF. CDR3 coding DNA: TGTGCCAGTAGAAGGACAGGGTGGCAAGAGACCCAGTACTTC.

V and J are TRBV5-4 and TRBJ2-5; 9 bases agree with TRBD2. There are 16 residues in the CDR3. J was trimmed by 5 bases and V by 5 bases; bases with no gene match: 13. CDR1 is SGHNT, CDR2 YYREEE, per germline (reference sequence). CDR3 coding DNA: TGTGCCAGCAGACCGGGACTAGCCGGAGGAAGGGAGACCCAGTACTTC. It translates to CASRPGLAGGRETQYF.

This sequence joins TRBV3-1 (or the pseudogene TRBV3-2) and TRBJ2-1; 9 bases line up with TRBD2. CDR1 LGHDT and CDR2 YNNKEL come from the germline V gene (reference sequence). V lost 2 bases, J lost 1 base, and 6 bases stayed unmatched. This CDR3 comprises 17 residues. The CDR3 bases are TGTGCCAGCAGCCAATTTGGACTAGCGAGTTCCTACAATGAGCAGTTCTTC. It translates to CASSQFGLASSYNEQFF.

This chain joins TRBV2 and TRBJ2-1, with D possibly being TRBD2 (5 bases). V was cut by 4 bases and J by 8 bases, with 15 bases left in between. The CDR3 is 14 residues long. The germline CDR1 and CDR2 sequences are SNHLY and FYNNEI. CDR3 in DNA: TGTGCCAGCAGTGCGACGACCGAGGGAGATGAGCAGTTCTTC. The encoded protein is CASSATTEGDEQFF.

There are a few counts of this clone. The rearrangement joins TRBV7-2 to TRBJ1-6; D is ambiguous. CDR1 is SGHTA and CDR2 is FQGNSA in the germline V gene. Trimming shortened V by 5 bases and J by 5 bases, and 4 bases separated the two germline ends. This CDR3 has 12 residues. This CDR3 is CASSKNNSPLHF. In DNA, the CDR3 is TGTGCCAGCAGCAAAAATAATTCACCCCTCCACTTT.

This CDR3 is CASIGTSGGSDTQYF. The CDR3 coding sequence is TGTGCCAGCATCGGGACTAGCGGGGGATCAGATACGCAGTATTTT. V usage is TRBV4-2 and J usage is TRBJ2-3, with TRBD2 identical over 14 bases. Unmatched junction bases numbered 4, after V lost 7 bases and J lost 4 bases. This CDR3 region has 15 residues. CDR1 and CDR2 (germline): LGHNA, YNFKEQ.

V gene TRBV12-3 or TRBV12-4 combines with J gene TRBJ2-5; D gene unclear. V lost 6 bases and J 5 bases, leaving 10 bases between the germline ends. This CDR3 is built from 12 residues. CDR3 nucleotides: TGTGCCAGCAGCCAAACCGAGGAGACCCAGTACTTC. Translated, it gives CASSQTEETQYF.

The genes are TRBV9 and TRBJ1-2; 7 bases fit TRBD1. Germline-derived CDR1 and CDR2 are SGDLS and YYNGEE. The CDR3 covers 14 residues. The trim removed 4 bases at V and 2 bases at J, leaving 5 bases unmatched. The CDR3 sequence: CASSSETGNYGYTF. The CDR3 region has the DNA TGTGCCAGCAGCTCAGAGACAGGGAACTATGGCTACACCTTC.

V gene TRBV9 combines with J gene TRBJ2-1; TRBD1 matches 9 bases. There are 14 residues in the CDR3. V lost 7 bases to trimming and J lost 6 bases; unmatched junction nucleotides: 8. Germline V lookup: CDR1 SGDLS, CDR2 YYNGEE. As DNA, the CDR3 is TGTGCCAGCGCCGGGACAGGGATTAGCAATGAGCAGTTCTTC. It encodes CASAGTGISNEQFF.

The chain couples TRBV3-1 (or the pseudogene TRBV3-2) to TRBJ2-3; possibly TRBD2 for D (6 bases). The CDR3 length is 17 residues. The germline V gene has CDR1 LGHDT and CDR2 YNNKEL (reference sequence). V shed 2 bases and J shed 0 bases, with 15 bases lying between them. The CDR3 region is CASSQILATTSTDTQYF. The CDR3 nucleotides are TGTGCCAGCAGCCAAATACTAGCCACTACTAGCACAGATACGCAGTATTTT.

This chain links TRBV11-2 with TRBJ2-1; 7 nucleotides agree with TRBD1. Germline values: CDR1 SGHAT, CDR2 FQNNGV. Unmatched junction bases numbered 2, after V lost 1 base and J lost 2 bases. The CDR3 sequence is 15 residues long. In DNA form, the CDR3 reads TGTGCCAGCAGCTTAGTGAGGGGGCCCTACAATGAGCAGTTCTTC. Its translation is CASSLVRGPYNEQFF.

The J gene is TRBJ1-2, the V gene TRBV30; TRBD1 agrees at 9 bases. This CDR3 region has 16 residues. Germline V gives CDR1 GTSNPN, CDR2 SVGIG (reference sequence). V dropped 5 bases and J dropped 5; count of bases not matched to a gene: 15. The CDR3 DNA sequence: TGTGCCTGGGGGGCAAGGGGGACAGGGATTTGGTATGGCTACACCTTC. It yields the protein CAWGARGTGIWYGYTF.

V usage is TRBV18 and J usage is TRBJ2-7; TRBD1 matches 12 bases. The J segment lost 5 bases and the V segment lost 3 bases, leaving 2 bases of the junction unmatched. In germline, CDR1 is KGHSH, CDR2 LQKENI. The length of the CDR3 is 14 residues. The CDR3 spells CASSPGTGGDEQYF. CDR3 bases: TGTGCCAGCTCACCCGGGACAGGGGGCGACGAGCAGTACTTC. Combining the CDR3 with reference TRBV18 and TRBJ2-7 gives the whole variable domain NAGVMQNPRHLVRRRGQEARLRCSPMKGHSHVYWYRQLPEEGLKFMVYLQKENIIDESGMPKERFSAEFPKEGPSILRIQQVVRGDSAAYFCASSPGTGGDEQYFGPGTRLTVT.

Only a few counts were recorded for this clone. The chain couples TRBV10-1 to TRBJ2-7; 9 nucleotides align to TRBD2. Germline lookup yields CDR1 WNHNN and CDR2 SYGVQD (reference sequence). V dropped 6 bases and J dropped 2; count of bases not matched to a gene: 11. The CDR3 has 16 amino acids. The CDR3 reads CASREQLAGRTYEQYF. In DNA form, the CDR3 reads TGCGCCAGCAGGGAACAACTAGCGGGCCGAACCTACGAGCAGTACTTC.

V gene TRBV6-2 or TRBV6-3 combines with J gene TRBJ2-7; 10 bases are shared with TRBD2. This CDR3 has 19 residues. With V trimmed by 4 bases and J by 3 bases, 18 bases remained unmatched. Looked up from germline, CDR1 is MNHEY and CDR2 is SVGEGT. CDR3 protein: CASSWNLNGTSAQYYEQYF. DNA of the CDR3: TGTGCCAGCAGTTGGAATCTAAACGGGACTAGCGCTCAATACTACGAGCAGTACTTC.

The CDR3 DNA reads as TGTGCCAGCAGTCTAGGGTACGGAATGAACACTGAAGCTTTCTTT. Amino acid sequence: CASSLGYGMNTEAFF. The chain links TRBV6-5 to TRBJ1-1; D call uncertain. This CDR3 has 15 amino acids. CDR1 MNHEY and CDR2 SVGAGI come from the germline V gene. Between the trimmed V and J ends, which lost 5 bases and 0 bases, there was a span of 13 bases.